This entry lists 5 T cell receptor beta chains sequenced from one sample in a study of blood T cell repertoires in COVID-19. Sequenced by immunoSEQ multiplex PCR; TCRdb stores in-frame clones only, minus some. The table includes some 450,000 clones, approximately 88% detected once. Source material: peripheral blood. These receptors were obtained from a woman between 50 and 59 years old with COVID-19, enrolled during active disease.

Here the CDR3 DNA reads TGTGCCAGCAGCGTAGGAGAGGGCTTCTATGGCTACACCTTC. Protein: CASSVGEGFYGYTF. V usage is TRBV9 and J usage is TRBJ1-2, with unresolved D. The CDR3 length is 14 residues. Trimming shortened V by 0 bases and J by 4 bases, and 10 bases separated the two germline ends. Germline assignment: CDR1 SGDLS and CDR2 YYNGEE.

The V and J genes are TRBV23-1 and TRBJ1-1; perhaps TRBD1 as D (6 bases). TRBV23-1 is filed as an ORF, its function uncertain. The CDR3 consists of 17 residues. V was trimmed by 1 base and J by 1 base, leaving 16 bases between them. The CDR3 DNA reads as TGCGCCAGCAGTCAATTTACAGGGTCTGGAGAGAACACTGAAGCTTTCTTT. This codes for CASSQFTGSGENTEAFF.

The V gene is TRBV12-3 or TRBV12-4, the J gene TRBJ2-3, with a tentative D call TRBD2 (6 bases). This CDR3 has 13 residues. V was cut by 5 bases and J by 8 bases, with 14 bases left in between. CDR3 nucleotide sequence: TGTGCCAGCAGTCCCGGGGGAGGTTCTACGCAGTATTTT. Amino acid sequence: CASSPGGGSTQYF.

In its sample, this clone was seen once. V gene TRBV27 combines with J gene TRBJ1-1; the D is unclear. Per the germline V gene, CDR1 is MNHEY and CDR2 is SMNVEV (reference sequence). The V end lost 1 base, the J end lost 0 bases, and 18 bases lay between the germline ends. The CDR3 covers 18 residues. The CDR3 loop is CASSLYPNHFLVNTEAFF. As DNA, the CDR3 is TGTGCCAGCAGTTTATACCCCAACCACTTTTTGGTGAACACTGAAGCTTTCTTT.

This clone was observed once. This chain connects TRBV4-2 to TRBJ2-3, with 7 bases lining up with TRBD2. The CDR3 length is 15 residues. With V trimmed by 1 base and J by 7 bases, 8 bases remained unmatched. CDR1 and CDR2 (germline): LGHNA, YNFKEQ. In DNA form, the CDR3 reads TGTGCCAGCAGCCAAGGTCGATCGGGAGGAAATACGCAGTATTTT. The encoded protein is CASSQGRSGGNTQYF.